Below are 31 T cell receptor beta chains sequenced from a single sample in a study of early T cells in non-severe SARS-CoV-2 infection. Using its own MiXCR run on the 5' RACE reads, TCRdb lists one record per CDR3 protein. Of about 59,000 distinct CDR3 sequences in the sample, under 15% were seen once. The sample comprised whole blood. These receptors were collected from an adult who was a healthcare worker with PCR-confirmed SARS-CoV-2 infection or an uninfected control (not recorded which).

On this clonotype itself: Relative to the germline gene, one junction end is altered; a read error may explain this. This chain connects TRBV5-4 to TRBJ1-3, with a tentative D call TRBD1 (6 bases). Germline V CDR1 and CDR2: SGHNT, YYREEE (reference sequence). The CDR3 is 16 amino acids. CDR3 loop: CASSLAGTSSENTIYF. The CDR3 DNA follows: TGTGCCAGCAGCTTGGCCGGGACAAGCTCTGAAAACACCATATATTTT.

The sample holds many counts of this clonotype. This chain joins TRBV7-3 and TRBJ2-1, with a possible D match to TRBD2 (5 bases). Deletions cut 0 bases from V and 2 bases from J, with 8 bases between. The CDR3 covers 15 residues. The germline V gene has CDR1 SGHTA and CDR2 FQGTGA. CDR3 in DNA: TGTGCCAGCAGCTTAACCCGGGGAACCTACAATGAGCAGTTCTTC. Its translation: CASSLTRGTYNEQFF.

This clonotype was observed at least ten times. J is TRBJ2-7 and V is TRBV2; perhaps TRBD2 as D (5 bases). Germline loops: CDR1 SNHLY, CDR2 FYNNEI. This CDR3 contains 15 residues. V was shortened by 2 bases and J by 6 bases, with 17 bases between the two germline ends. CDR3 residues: CASSERGRMVAEQYF. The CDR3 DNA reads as TGTGCCAGCAGTGAACGGGGTCGGATGGTGGCCGAGCAGTACTTC.

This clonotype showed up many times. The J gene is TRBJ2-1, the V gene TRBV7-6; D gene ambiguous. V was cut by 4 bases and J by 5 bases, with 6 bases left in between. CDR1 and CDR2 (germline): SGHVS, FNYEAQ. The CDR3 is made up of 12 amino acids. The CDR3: CASSSNNNEQFF. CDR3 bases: TGTGCCAGCAGCTCAAATAACAATGAGCAGTTCTTC.

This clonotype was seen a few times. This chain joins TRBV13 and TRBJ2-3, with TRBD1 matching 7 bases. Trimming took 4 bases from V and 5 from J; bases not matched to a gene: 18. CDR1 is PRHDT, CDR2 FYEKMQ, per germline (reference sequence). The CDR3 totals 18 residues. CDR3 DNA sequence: TGTGCCAGCAGCTCGTCGCCCGCAACATGGACAGGTCGAGATACGCAGTATTTT. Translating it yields CASSSSPATWTGRDTQYF.

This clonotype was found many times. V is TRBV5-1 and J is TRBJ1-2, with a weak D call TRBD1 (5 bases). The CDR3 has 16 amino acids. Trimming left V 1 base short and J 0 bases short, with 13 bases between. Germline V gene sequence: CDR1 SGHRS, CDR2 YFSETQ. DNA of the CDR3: TGCGCCAGCAGCTTGCAGGGAGGTCCCACTAACTATGGCTACACCTTC. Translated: CASSLQGGPTNYGYTF.

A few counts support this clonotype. As DNA, the CDR3 is TGCGCCAGCGGGTGGACCGGGACAGGGGCACAAGAGACCCAGTACTTC. As protein: CASGWTGTGAQETQYF. The chain uses TRBV5-1 and TRBJ2-5; 10 bases align to TRBD1. The CDR3 contains 16 residues. The germline CDR1 and CDR2 sequences are SGHRS and YFSETQ. Trimming took 7 bases from V and 2 from J; bases not matched to a gene: 11.

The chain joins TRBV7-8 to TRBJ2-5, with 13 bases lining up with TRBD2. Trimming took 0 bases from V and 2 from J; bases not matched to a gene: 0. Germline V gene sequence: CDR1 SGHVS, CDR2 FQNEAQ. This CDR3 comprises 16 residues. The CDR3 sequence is CASSLAGLAGQETQYF. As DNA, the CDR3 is TGTGCCAGCAGCTTAGCGGGACTAGCGGGGCAAGAGACCCAGTACTTC.

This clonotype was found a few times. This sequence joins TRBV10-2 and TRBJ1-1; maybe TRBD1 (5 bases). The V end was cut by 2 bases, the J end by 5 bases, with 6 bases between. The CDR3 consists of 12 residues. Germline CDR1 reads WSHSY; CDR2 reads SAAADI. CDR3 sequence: CASSEGGTEAFF. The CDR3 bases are TGCGCCAGCAGTGAGGGGGGGACTGAAGCTTTCTTT.

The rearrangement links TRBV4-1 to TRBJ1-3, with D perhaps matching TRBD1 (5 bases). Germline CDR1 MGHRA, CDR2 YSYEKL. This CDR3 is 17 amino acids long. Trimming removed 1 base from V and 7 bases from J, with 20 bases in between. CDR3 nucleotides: TGCGCCAGCAGCCAAGTTTGGGGGTCAGCGGGAGGGAACACCATATATTTT. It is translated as CASSQVWGSAGGNTIYF.

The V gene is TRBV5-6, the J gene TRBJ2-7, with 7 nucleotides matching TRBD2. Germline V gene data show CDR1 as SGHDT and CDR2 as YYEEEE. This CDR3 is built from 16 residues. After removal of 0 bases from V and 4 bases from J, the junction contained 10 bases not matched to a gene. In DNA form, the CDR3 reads TGTGCCAGCAGCTTGGCCCTACGGGGACTACATTACGAGCAGTACTTC. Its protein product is CASSLALRGLHYEQYF. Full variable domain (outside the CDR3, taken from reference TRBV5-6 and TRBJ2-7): DAGVTQSPTHLIKTRGQQVTLRCSPKSGHDTVSWYQQALGQGPQFIFQYYEEEERQRGNFPDRFSGHQFPNYSSELNVNALLLGDSALYLCASSLALRGLHYEQYFGPGTRLTVT.

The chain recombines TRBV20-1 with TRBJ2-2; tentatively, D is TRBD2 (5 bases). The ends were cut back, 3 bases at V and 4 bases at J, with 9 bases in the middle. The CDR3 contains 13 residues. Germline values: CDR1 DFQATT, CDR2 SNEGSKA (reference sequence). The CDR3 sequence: CSASDRGTGELFF. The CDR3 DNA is TGCAGTGCTAGTGACCGGGGCACCGGGGAGCTGTTTTTT.

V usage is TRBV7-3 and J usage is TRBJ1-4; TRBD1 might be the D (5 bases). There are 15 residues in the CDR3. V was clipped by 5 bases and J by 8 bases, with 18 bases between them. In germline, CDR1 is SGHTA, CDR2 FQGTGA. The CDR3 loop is CASSRAPGRAEKLFF. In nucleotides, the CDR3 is TGTGCCAGCAGCCGCGCCCCAGGGAGGGCCGAAAAACTGTTTTTT.

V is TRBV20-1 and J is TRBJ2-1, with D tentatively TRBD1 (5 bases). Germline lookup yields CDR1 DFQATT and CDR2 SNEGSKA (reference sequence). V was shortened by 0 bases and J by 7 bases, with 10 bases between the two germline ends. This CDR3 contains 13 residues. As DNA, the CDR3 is TGCAGTGCTAGAGATAGAAAGGGGAATGAGCAGTTCTTC. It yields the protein CSARDRKGNEQFF.

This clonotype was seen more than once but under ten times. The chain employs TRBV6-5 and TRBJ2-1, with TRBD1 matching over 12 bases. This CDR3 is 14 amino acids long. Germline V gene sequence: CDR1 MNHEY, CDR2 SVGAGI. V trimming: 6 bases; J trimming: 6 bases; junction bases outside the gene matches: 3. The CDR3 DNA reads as TGTGCCAGCAGGGGACAGGGGGCCGTCAATGAGCAGTTCTTC. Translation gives CASRGQGAVNEQFF.

The CDR3 loop reads CASSQGTSGGADTQYF. CDR3 nucleotide sequence: TGTGCCAGCAGCCAAGGGACTAGCGGGGGGGCTGATACGCAGTATTTT. The chain uses TRBV4-2 and TRBJ2-3, with 15 bases identical to TRBD2. This CDR3 contains 16 residues. J gave up 6 bases and V 1 base, and 2 bases lay outside the gene matches. The V gene's germline CDR1 is LGHNA and CDR2 YNFKEQ.

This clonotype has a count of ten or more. The CDR3 loop reads CSARGWTDTQYF. The DNA for the CDR3 is TGCAGTGCTCGGGGCTGGACAGATACGCAGTATTTT. V usage is TRBV20-1 and J usage is TRBJ2-3, with D perhaps given as TRBD1 or TRBD2 (5 bases each). Germline V gives CDR1 DFQATT, CDR2 SNEGSKA (reference sequence). This CDR3 comprises 12 residues. V dropped 5 bases and J dropped 3 bases, with 9 bases sitting between them.

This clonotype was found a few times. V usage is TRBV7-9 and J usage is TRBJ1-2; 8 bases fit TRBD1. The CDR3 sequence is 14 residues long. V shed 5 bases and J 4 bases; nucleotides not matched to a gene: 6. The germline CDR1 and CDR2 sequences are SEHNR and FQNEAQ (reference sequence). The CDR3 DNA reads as TGTGCCAGCAGCATACCGGACAGGGCCTATGGCTACACCTTC. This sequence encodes CASSIPDRAYGYTF.

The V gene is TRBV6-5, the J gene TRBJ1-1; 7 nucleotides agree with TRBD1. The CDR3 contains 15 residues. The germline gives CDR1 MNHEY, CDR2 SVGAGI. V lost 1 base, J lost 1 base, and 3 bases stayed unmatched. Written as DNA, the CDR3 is TGTGCCAGCAGTTACTGGAAGGGGGCGAACACTGAAGCTTTCTTT. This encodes CASSYWKGANTEAFF.

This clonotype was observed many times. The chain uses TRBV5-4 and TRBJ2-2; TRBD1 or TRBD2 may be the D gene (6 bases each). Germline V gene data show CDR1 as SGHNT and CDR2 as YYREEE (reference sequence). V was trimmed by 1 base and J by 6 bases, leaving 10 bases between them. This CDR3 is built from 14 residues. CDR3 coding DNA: TGTGCCAGCAGCTTGCCAGGGGAGGCCGGGGAGCTGTTTTTT. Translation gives CASSLPGEAGELFF.

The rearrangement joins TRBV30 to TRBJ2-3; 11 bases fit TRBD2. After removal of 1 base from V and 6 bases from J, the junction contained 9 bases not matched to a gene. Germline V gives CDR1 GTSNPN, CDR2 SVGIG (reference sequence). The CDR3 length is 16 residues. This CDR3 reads CAWSGASGGPADTQYF. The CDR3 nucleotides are TGTGCCTGGAGTGGGGCTAGCGGGGGGCCGGCGGATACGCAGTATTTT.

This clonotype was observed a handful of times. This CDR3 is CASSLKRTEAFF. CDR3 DNA sequence: TGTGCCAGCAGTTTAAAGAGGACTGAAGCTTTCTTT. The V gene is TRBV12-3 or TRBV12-4, the J gene TRBJ1-1; the D is unclear. V was pared by 2 bases and J by 5 bases, with 6 bases between. The CDR3 covers 12 residues.

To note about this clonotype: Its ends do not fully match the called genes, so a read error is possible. This CDR3 reads CASRAGDLGEKLFF. For the CDR3, the DNA is TGTGCTAGCAGGGCAGGGGACTTGGGTGAAAAACTGTTTTTT. V and J are TRBV6-1 and TRBJ1-4; D possibly corresponds to TRBD1 (6 bases). Looked up from germline, CDR1 is MNHNS and CDR2 is SASEGT. The CDR3 sequence is 14 residues long.

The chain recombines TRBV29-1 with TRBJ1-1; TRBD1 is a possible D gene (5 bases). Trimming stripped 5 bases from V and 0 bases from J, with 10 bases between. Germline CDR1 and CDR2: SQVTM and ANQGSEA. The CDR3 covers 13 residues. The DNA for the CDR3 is TGCAGCGTTCAGGGCAGGGTGAACACTGAAGCTTTCTTT. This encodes CSVQGRVNTEAFF.

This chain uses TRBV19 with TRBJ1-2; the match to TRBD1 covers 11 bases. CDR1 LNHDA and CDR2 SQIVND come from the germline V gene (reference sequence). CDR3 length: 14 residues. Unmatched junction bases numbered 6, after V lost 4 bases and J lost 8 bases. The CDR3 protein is CASSTWDRGSGYTF. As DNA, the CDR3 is TGTGCCAGTAGTACGTGGGACAGGGGGAGCGGCTACACCTTC.

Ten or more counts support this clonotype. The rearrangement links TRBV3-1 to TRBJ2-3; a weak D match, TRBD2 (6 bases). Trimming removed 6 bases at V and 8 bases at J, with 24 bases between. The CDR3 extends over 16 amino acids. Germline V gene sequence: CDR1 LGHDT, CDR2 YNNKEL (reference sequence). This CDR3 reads CASSSARDSPAGTQYF. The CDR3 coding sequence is TGTGCCAGCAGTTCAGCAAGGGACTCGCCCGCAGGTACGCAGTATTTT.

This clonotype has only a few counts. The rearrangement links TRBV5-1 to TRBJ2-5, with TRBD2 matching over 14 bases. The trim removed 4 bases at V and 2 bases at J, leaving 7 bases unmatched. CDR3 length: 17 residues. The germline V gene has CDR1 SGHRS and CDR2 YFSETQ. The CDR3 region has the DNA TGCGCCAGCAGCCCCCGGACTAGCGGGGGGACTCAAGAGACCCAGTACTTC. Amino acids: CASSPRTSGGTQETQYF.

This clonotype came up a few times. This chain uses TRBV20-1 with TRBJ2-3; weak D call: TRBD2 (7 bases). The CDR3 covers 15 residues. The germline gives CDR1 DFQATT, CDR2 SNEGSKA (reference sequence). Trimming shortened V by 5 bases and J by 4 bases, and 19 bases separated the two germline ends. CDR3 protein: CSAGGGMVVADTQYF. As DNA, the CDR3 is TGCAGTGCTGGGGGGGGCATGGTTGTTGCAGATACGCAGTATTTT.

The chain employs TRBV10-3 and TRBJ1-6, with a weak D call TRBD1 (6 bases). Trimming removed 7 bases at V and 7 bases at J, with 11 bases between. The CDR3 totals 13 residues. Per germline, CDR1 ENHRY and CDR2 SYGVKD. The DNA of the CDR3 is TGTGCCATCAAGGGGCAGGGGAATTCACCCCTCCACTTT. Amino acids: CAIKGQGNSPLHF.

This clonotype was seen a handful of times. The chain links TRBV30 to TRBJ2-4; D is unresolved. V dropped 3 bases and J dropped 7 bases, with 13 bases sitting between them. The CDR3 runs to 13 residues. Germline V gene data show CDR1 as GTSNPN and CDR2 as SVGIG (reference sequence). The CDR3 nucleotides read TGTGCCTGGAGCTTTGACATGAAGAACATTCAGTACTTC. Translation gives CAWSFDMKNIQYF.

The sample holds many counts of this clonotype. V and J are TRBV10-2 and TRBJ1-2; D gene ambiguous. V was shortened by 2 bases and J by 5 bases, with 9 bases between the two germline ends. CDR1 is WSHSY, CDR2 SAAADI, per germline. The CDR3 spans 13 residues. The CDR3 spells CASSEGVGYGYTF. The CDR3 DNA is TGCGCCAGCAGTGAGGGAGTGGGTTATGGCTACACCTTC.